The clone carrying this TCR beta chain was detected only once. This sample was taken from a study of graft-versus-host responses after intestinal transplantation. The wider study: Anti-thymocyte globulin induction was given to all recipients, followed by tacrolimus and steroids for roughly three years.

The assay was immunoSEQ multiplex PCR, and TCRdb's table has in-frame clones only and misses some. This table holds under 75,000 clones, around 90% found once. This CDR3 comprises 12 residues. Trimming removed 0 bases from V and 10 bases from J, with 4 bases in between. Germline V lookup: CDR1 LNHDA, CDR2 SQIVND (reference sequence). Researchers processed graft tissue to release intraepithelial and lamina propria lymphocytes. This clonotype was sampled from a human patient who received an intestinal transplant, so some T cells may come from the graft donor. The specimen comprised ileum tissue, sampled less than 400 days after transplant. The chain couples TRBV19 to TRBJ1-6; D unclear. In nucleotides, the CDR3 is TGTGCCAGTAGTATAGAAGAGTCACCCCTCCACTTT. It yields the protein CASSIEESPLHF.